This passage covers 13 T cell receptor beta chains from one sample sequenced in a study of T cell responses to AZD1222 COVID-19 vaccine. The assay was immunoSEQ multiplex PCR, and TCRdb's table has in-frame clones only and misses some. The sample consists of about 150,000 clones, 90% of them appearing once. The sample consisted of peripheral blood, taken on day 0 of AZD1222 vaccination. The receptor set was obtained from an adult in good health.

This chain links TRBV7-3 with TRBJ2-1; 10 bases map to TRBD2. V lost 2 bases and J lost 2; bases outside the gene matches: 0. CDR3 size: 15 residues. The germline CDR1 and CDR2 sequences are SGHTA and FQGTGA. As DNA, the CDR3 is TGTGCCAGCAGCTTACTAGCGGGAGCCTACAATGAGCAGTTCTTC. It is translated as CASSLLAGAYNEQFF.

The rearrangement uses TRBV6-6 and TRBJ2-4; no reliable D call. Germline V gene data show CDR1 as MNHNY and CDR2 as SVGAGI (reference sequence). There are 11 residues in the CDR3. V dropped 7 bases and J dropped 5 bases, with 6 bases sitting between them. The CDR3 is CASTRENIQYF. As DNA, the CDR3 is TGTGCCAGCACGCGAGAAAACATTCAGTACTTC.

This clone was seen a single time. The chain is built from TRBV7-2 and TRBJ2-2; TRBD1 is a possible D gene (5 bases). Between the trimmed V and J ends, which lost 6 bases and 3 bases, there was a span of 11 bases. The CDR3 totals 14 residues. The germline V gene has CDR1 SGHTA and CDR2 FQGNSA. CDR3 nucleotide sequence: TGTGCCAGCAGAAGAAGCAGGGACACCGGGGAGCTGTTTTTT. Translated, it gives CASRRSRDTGELFF.

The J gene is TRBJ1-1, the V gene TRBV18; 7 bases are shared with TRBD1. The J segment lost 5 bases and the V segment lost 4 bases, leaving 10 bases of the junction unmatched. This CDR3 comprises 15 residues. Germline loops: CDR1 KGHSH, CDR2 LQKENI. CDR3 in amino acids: CASSQGQAGRTEAFF. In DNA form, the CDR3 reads TGTGCCAGCTCACAAGGACAGGCAGGGAGGACTGAAGCTTTCTTT.

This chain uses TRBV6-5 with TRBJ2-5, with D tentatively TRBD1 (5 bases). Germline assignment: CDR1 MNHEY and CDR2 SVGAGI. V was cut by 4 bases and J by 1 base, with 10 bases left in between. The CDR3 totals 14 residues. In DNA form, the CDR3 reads TGTGCCAGCAGTTCACAGGTGCCCCAAGAGACCCAGTACTTC. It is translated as CASSSQVPQETQYF.

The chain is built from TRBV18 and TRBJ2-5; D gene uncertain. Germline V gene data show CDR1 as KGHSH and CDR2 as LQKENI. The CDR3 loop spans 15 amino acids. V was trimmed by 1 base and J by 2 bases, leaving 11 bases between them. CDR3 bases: TGTGCCAGCTCACCACTTCTAGACCCTCAAGAGACCCAGTACTTC. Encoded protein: CASSPLLDPQETQYF.

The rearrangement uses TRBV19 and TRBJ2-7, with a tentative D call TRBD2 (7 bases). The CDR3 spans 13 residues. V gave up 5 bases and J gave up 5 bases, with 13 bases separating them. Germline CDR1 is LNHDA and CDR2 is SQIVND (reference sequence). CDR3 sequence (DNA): TGTGCCAGTAGTCAAGGGGGAGGGAACGAGCAGTACTTC. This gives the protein CASSQGGGNEQYF.

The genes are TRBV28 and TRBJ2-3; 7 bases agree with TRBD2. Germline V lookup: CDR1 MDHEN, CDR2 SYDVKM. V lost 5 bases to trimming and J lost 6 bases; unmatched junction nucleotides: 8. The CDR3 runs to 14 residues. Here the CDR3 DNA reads TGTGCCAGCAGTCCCGGGGAGGGTAGGGATACGCAGTATTTT. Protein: CASSPGEGRDTQYF. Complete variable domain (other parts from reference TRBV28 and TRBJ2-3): DVKVTQSSRYLVKRTGEKVFLECVQDMDHENMFWYRQDPGLGLRLIYFSYDVKMKEKGDIPEGYSVSREKKERFSLILESASTNQTSMYLCASSPGEGRDTQYFGPGTRLTVL.

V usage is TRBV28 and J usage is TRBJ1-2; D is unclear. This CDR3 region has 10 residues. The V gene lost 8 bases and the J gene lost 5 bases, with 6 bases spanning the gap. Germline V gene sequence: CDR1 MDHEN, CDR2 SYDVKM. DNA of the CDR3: TGTGCCAGCGAGTTTTATGGCTACACCTTC. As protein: CASEFYGYTF.

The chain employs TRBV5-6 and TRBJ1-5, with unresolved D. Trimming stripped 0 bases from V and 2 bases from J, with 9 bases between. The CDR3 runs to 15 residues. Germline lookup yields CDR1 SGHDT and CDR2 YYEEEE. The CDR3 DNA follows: TGTGCCAGCAGCTTGGAGGGTACAGGCAATCAGCCCCAGCATTTT. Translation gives CASSLEGTGNQPQHF.

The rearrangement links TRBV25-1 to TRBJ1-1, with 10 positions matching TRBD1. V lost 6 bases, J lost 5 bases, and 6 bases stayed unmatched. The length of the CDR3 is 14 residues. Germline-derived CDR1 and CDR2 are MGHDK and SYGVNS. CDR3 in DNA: TGTGCCAGCAGCAGGACAGGGGGTTATACTGAAGCTTTCTTT. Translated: CASSRTGGYTEAFF.

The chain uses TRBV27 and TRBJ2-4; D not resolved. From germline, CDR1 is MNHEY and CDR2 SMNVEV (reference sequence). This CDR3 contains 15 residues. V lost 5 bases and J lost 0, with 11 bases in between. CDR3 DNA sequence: TGTGCCAGCAGTCCCCCGGAACTAGCCAAAAACATTCAGTACTTC. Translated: CASSPPELAKNIQYF.

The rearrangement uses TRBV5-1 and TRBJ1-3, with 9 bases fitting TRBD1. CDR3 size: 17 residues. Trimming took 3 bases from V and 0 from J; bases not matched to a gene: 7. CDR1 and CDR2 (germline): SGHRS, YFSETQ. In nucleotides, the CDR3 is TGCGCCAGCAGCTCTAACCCGGGACAGGGCTCTGGAAACACCATATATTTT. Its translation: CASSSNPGQGSGNTIYF. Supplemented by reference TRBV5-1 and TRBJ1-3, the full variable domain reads KAGVTQTPRYLIKTRGQQVTLSCSPISGHRSVSWYQQTPGQGLQFLFEYFSETQRNKGNFPGRFSGRQFSNSRSEMNVSTLELGDSALYLCASSSNPGQGSGNTIYFGEGSWLTVV.